This is a list of T cell receptor beta chains from one sample in a study of blood T cell repertoires in COVID-19. Sequencing used immunoSEQ multiplex PCR; TCRdb keeps in-frame clones, though not all of them. The repertoire includes fewer than 250,000 clones, 70% to 90% of them detected once, and around 5.5% sits in the top ten. Sequencing was carried out using peripheral blood. The receptors shown here come from a woman aged 70-85 years with active or convalescent COVID-19. CDR3s include the opening cysteine and the closing phenylalanine or tryptophan. Fields, in order: D gene, J gene, V gene, clone size, CDR3 DNA, CDR3 protein. A D gene is named only where the DNA matches it firmly. Rows give clone size only sometimes, using once, few, many, or a class for an expanded clone.

>.|TRBJ2-5|TRBV10-1|many
TGCGCCAGCAGTGTTGCAGCGGAGGGGACCCAGTACTTC
CASSVAAEGTQYF
>TRBD2|TRBJ2-2|TRBV4-2|.
TGTGCCAGCAGCCAAGACCCCGGTAGCGGGAGCCCCGGGGAGCTGTTTTTT
CASSQDPGSGSPGELFF
>TRBD1|TRBJ1-1|TRBV10-3|.
TGTGCCATCAGGGAGAGACAGGGGGCACTCACTGAAGCTTTCTTT
CAIRERQGALTEAFF
>.|TRBJ1-3|TRBV7-8|.
TGTGCCAGCGGGCAGGCTGGAAACACCATATATTTT
CASGQAGNTIYF
>.|TRBJ2-2|TRBV7-3|once
TGTGCCAGCAGCTTAAATACAGGGTTCTCCGGGGAGCTGTTTTTT
CASSLNTGFSGELFF
>.|TRBJ2-5|TRBV7-9|.
TGTGCCAGCAGCTTAGCCCCGGAGACGGTCCGTGAGACCCAGTACTTC
CASSLAPETVRETQYF
>.|TRBJ1-1|TRBV6-5|.
TGTGCCAGCGAACCTATTTTAGGAACATCCCGGGGAGCTTTCTTT
CASEPILGTSRGAFF
>.|TRBJ1-1|TRBV5-6|.
TGTGCCAGCTTGGACATCATGAACACTGAAGCTTTCTTT
CASLDIMNTEAFF
>TRBD2|TRBJ2-3|TRBV9|.
TGTGCCAGCAGTCTTCCTTCAACTAGCGGGAGCACAGATACGCAGTATTTT
CASSLPSTSGSTDTQYF
>TRBD2|TRBJ2-2|TRBV3-1/TRBV3-2|.
TGTGCCAGCAGCCAAGACCCGGGAGGTACCGGGGAGCTGTTTTTT
CASSQDPGGTGELFF
>TRBD1|TRBJ2-7|TRBV19|.
TGTGCCAGTAGGCTCGGGACAGGGGGCTACGAGCAGTACTTC
CASRLGTGGYEQYF
>TRBD1|TRBJ2-3|TRBV30|.
TGTGCCTGGAGTGTACTTTCCCCATTAAGGGGGCGCAGCACAGATACGCAGTATTTT
CAWSVLSPLRGRSTDTQYF
>.|TRBJ1-1|TRBV28|once
TGTGCCAGCAGTTTACTTCGTGAAGCTTTCTTT
CASSLLREAFF
>.|TRBJ1-1|TRBV5-4|.
TGTGCCAGCAGCTCGGTCGGGGACACTGAAGCTTTCTTT
CASSSVGDTEAFF
>.|TRBJ1-1|TRBV6-5|.
TGTGCCAGCAGTTTCGCAGAGAACACTGAAGCTTTCTTT
CASSFAENTEAFF
>.|TRBJ2-7|TRBV13|.
TGTGCCAGCAGCTCCGCTGGGGGCAACTACGAGCAGTACTTC
CASSSAGGNYEQYF
>.|TRBJ2-1|TRBV6-4|.
TGTGCCAGCAGTGACTCGATTCGACAAAACAATGAGCAGTTCTTC
CASSDSIRQNNEQFF
>TRBD1|TRBJ1-6|TRBV30|once
TGTGCCTGGCAGGGGGCTTATATGTCACCCCTCCACTTT
CAWQGAYMSPLHF
>.|TRBJ1-2|TRBV7-3|.
TGTGCCAGCAGCTCGAACCCAGACAGGCGCTATGGCTACACCTTC
CASSSNPDRRYGYTF
>.|TRBJ1-4|TRBV3-1/TRBV3-2|.
TGTGCCAGCAGGTCCTCGAGGGCGCTGGAAAAACTGTTTTTT
CASRSSRALEKLFF
>TRBD1|TRBJ1-1|TRBV5-1|.
TGCGCCAGCAGCTTGGCACAGGGGGCGGTACTGAACACTGAAGCTTTCTTT
CASSLAQGAVLNTEAFF
>TRBD2|TRBJ2-2|TRBV27|many
TGTGCCAGCACCCAGGTAGCGGGAGAAGCCGGGGAGCTGTTTTTT
CASTQVAGEAGELFF
>.|TRBJ2-7|TRBV9|.
TGTGCCAGCAGCCCCTCCCAGGGGCCGTACGAGCAGTACTTC
CASSPSQGPYEQYF
>TRBD1|TRBJ1-2|TRBV3-1/TRBV3-2|once
TGTGCCAGCAGCCGGACAGGGGGAGATAGCTACACCTTC
CASSRTGGDSYTF
>TRBD2|TRBJ2-3|TRBV9|.
TGTGCCAGCAGCGTAACTAGCGGGAGTGTTGATACGCAGTATTTT
CASSVTSGSVDTQYF
>.|TRBJ2-7|TRBV10-3|.
TGTGCCATCAGTGACGAGGTAAGGCCCTACGAGCAGTACTTC
CAISDEVRPYEQYF
>TRBD2|TRBJ2-1|TRBV19|.
TGTGCCAGTGGGACTAGCCGGAGCTCCTACAATGAGCAGTTCTTC
CASGTSRSSYNEQFF
>.|TRBJ2-7|TRBV7-9|.
TGTGCCAGCAGCGTCAGCGAGAGGGACGAGCAGTACTTC
CASSVSERDEQYF
>TRBD2|TRBJ2-7|TRBV27|.
TGTGCCAGCAGTTTTTCCTTCGGGGGGTACGAGCAGTACTTC
CASSFSFGGYEQYF
>.|TRBJ2-1|TRBV18|.
TGTGCCAGCCACATTGGAACAGACAATGAGCAGTTCTTC
CASHIGTDNEQFF
>TRBD1|TRBJ1-1|TRBV9|.
TGTGCCAGCAGCCCTTTCGGACAGGGGGGGAACACTGAAGCTTTCTTT
CASSPFGQGGNTEAFF
>TRBD2|TRBJ2-5|TRBV15|.
TGTGCCACCAGCAGAGATTTGGGACTAGCGGGAGAGAGAGAGACCCAGTACTTC
CATSRDLGLAGERETQYF
>TRBD2|TRBJ2-1|TRBV9|.
TGTGCCAGCAGCGTAGCTCTCCTAGCGGGAGACAATGAGCAGTTCTTC
CASSVALLAGDNEQFF
>TRBD2|TRBJ2-1|TRBV18|.
TGTGCCAGCTCACGACTAGCGGGAGGATACAATGAGCAGTTCTTC
CASSRLAGGYNEQFF
>TRBD1|TRBJ2-2|TRBV6-6|.
TGTGCCAGCAGTGCCGGGACAGGGGTTACCGGGGAGCTGTTTTTT
CASSAGTGVTGELFF
>.|TRBJ2-7|TRBV7-9|once
TGTGCCAGCAGCCGCTCCTACGAGCAGTACTTC
CASSRSYEQYF
>.|TRBJ2-5|TRBV4-1|.
TGCGCCAGCAGCCAAGTTCTAGCGAGCCAAGAGACCCAGTACTTC
CASSQVLASQETQYF
>TRBD2|TRBJ2-5|TRBV14|.
TGTGCCAGCAGCCAATGGACTAGCGGGCCTTTTAAACCGGAGACCCAGTACTTC
CASSQWTSGPFKPETQYF
>.|TRBJ2-1|TRBV28|.
TGTGCCAGCAATTTGCCCCCCTTGTCCGTGGACAGCAAATCTAACAATGAGCAGTTCTTC
CASNLPPLSVDSKSNNEQFF
>.|TRBJ1-1|TRBV27|.
TGTGCCAGCAGTTTATCTGCCAGGGTGGGAGCTTTCTTT
CASSLSARVGAFF
>.|TRBJ1-6|TRBV28|few
TGTGCCAGCACCCTCGGGGGGGCGCGTAATTCACCCCTCCACTTT
CASTLGGARNSPLHF
>TRBD2|TRBJ2-5|TRBV4-1|once
TGCGCCAGCAGCTTCAGACTAGCCCAAGAGACCCAGTACTTC
CASSFRLAQETQYF